This T cell receptor beta chain emerged from a study of shared clonotypes between healthy human individuals. Concerning this clone: What it binds is unknown.

Germline values: CDR1 KGHSH, CDR2 LQKENI. V lost 4 bases and J lost 3, with 13 bases in between. The CDR3 has 14 amino acids. Sorted-subset replicate PCR reactions were performed with around 200 ng DNA, corresponding to roughly 30,000 T cell genomes. Here immunoSEQ multiplex PCR was the method, and the copy in TCRdb shows in-frame clones only, minus some. The data show about 600,000 clones, with 97% seen just once and approximately 0.057% held by the top ten. Overall study findings and caveats: In the sorted subsets, rarefaction showed sequencing was incomplete despite large depth.

This sequence was found in a woman in her twenties or thirties in good health. Input material: naive CD4+ T cells sorted from blood. Subset in this sample: CD45RA+ positively selected. This chain links TRBV18 with TRBJ2-7; TRBD2 might be the D (5 bases). CDR3 bases: TGTGCCAGCTCACGGAGTGAGGGCGACTACGAGCAGTACTTC. It specifies CASSRSEGDYEQYF.